This T cell receptor beta chain stems from a study of shared clonotypes between healthy human individuals. The V gene lost 3 bases and the J gene lost 0 bases, with 15 bases spanning the gap. Germline V gives CDR1 LNHDA, CDR2 SQIVND (reference sequence). This CDR3 is built from 16 residues. TCRdb's table, derived via immunoSEQ multiplex PCR, lists solely in-frame clones and lacks some. The profile covers 950,000 to 1,100,000 clones, with more than 75% appearing a single time and 0.61% taken by the ten largest. The sample taken for sequencing was memory CD4+ T cells from PBMCs. Subset indicated: CD45RA-negative fraction. The clonotype comes from a young man in good health. Some clones in this sample may be carry-over from other donors' samples. The genes are TRBV19 and TRBJ2-7; D is unresolved. The CDR3 here is CASSISKGSYSYEQYF. The CDR3 DNA follows: TGTGCCAGTAGTATTAGTAAGGGTTCGTACTCCTACGAGCAGTACTTC.